This TCR beta chain came from a study of OX40 agonist ivuxolimab in advanced cancers. Study context: The group had a mean age of around 60 years, ranged from about 20 to 79, and was less than 85% male. Three patients had partial responses: one hepatocellular carcinoma, two cutaneous melanoma.

General observations from the study: CD4+ and CD8+ blood T cells expanded clonally by week 6 at 0.1 to 3.0 mg/kg.

The assay was immunoSEQ multiplex PCR, and TCRdb's table has in-frame clones only and misses some. The table lists tens of thousands of clones, 70% to 90% of them singletons, with approximately 0.28% in the top ten. This CDR3 spans 15 amino acids. From germline, CDR1 is MNHEY and CDR2 SMNVEV (reference sequence). V was trimmed by 4 bases and J by 5 bases, leaving 15 bases between them. Remarks on this clone: Its antigen is unknown.

This material consisted of CD4+ or CD8+ T cells sorted from blood, taken in a trial of the OX40 agonist ivuxolimab. The TCR originated in an adult with an advanced solid tumor such as melanoma, head and neck, liver or kidney cancer. J is TRBJ1-5 and V is TRBV27; D may be TRBD1 (6 bases). CDR3 in DNA: TGTGCCAGCAGTTCCCTGGGGGGGGCATATCAGCCCCAGCATTTT. It translates to CASSSLGGAYQPQHF.